This entry lists 17 T cell receptor beta chains sequenced from one sample in a study of blood T cell repertoires in COVID-19. Produced via immunoSEQ multiplex PCR; TCRdb's table is partial and in-frame only. The table has about 180,000 clones, 83% seen once; the top ten hold more than 1.5%. Material for sequencing was peripheral blood. The source is a human donor in a cohort sampled during active COVID-19.

The chain recombines TRBV29-1 with TRBJ1-2; a possible D gene is TRBD1 (5 bases). This CDR3 comprises 11 residues. The V end lost 6 bases, the J end lost 4 bases, and 9 bases lay between the germline ends. Germline values: CDR1 SQVTM, CDR2 ANQGSEA. The CDR3 DNA is TGCAGCGTCGGGGGACCCTATGGCTACACCTTC. This translates into CSVGGPYGYTF.

V usage is TRBV19 and J usage is TRBJ2-2, with D unclear. Trimming took 7 bases from V and 5 from J, leaving 8 bases between them. Germline V gene sequence: CDR1 LNHDA, CDR2 SQIVND (reference sequence). This CDR3 is built from 12 residues. The CDR3 DNA sequence: TGTGCCAGTATTGTCGGGACCGGGGAGCTGTTTTTT. Encoded protein: CASIVGTGELFF.

A single count supports this clone. The chain has TRBV6-2 or TRBV6-3 and TRBJ2-7; possible D gene TRBD2, 5 bases. V gave up 2 bases and J gave up 2 bases, with 10 bases separating them. Germline V gene data show CDR1 as MNHEY and CDR2 as SVGEGT. The CDR3 is made up of 14 amino acids. Here the CDR3 reads CASSYEAVPYEQYF. The CDR3 nucleotides are TGTGCCAGCAGTTACGAAGCGGTTCCCTACGAGCAGTACTTC.

This chain connects TRBV9 to TRBJ2-1, with 11 bases identical to TRBD2. The germline V gene encodes CDR1 SGDLS and CDR2 YYNGEE. The junction had 11 bases not matched to a gene; V was cut back by 2 bases and J by 4 bases. The CDR3 runs to 18 residues. The CDR3 DNA sequence: TGTGCCAGCAGCGTTTCCGCCTTCACTAGCGGGGGTTACAATGAGCAGTTCTTC. This codes for CASSVSAFTSGGYNEQFF.

The chain employs TRBV4-1 and TRBJ2-7, with 13 positions matching TRBD2. V lost 0 bases, J lost 5 bases, and 7 bases stayed unmatched. The CDR3 contains 17 residues. In germline, CDR1 is MGHRA, CDR2 YSYEKL. DNA of the CDR3: TGCGCCAGCAGCCAAGATGGGACTAGCGGGATATCGAACGAGCAGTACTTC. Protein: CASSQDGTSGISNEQYF.

This sequence joins TRBV7-9 and TRBJ2-5; 12 bases map to TRBD2. Germline V gene data show CDR1 as SEHNR and CDR2 as FQNEAQ (reference sequence). The V and J ends lost 5 bases and 0 bases, in that order; junction bases with no gene match: 7. There are 17 residues in the CDR3. This CDR3 is CASSVGGTSGYQETQYF. The CDR3 DNA reads TGTGCCAGCAGCGTCGGAGGGACTAGCGGGTACCAAGAGACCCAGTACTTC.

For the CDR3, the DNA is TGTGCCAGCAGCTTAGGAGGCCAGGGCGGGGATGGCTACACCTTC. Translation: CASSLGGQGGDGYTF. J is TRBJ1-2 and V is TRBV7-3; the D gene is possibly TRBD1 (5 bases). The CDR3 has 15 amino acids. Germline CDR1 is SGHTA and CDR2 is FQGTGA. Trimming took 2 bases from V and 6 from J, leaving 16 bases between them.

The rearrangement joins TRBV11-2 to TRBJ2-7; a possible D gene is TRBD2 (6 bases). V was clipped by 5 bases and J by 0 bases, with 11 bases between them. CDR1 SGHAT and CDR2 FQNNGV come from the germline V gene. The CDR3 totals 14 residues. CDR3 DNA: TGTGCCAGCAGCGCGGGACCGAACTCCTACGAGCAGTACTTC. The encoded protein is CASSAGPNSYEQYF.

This clone was recorded a few times. The chain carries TRBV9 and TRBJ2-7; TRBD1 aligns across 9 bases. J lost 2 bases, V lost 8 bases, and 5 bases had no gene match. The CDR3 sequence is 13 residues long. Per germline, CDR1 SGDLS and CDR2 YYNGEE. This CDR3 reads CARGDRDTYEQYF. Written as DNA, the CDR3 is TGTGCCAGAGGGGACAGGGACACCTACGAGCAGTACTTC.

V and J are TRBV6-2 or TRBV6-3 and TRBJ2-7; 9 nucleotides align to TRBD2. CDR3 size: 18 residues. The V and J ends lost 0 bases and 5 bases, in that order; junction bases with no gene match: 14. Germline V gives CDR1 MNHEY, CDR2 SVGEGT. CDR3 sequence (DNA): TGTGCCAGCAGTTACTCGAACAGGCGGGAGGGCCTTGATGACGAGCAGTACTTC. It yields the protein CASSYSNRREGLDDEQYF.

DNA of the CDR3: TGTGCCAGCAGCTTGGGTCTTGACAGGACAGGGGAGACCCAGTACTTC. Protein product: CASSLGLDRTGETQYF. This sequence joins TRBV7-9 and TRBJ2-5; 8 bases are a match to TRBD1. After removal of 3 bases from V and 5 bases from J, the junction contained 11 bases not matched to a gene. The CDR3 runs 16 residues. CDR1 is SEHNR, CDR2 FQNEAQ, per germline (reference sequence).

The V gene is TRBV28, the J gene TRBJ2-7; 8 nucleotides agree with TRBD1. CDR3 size: 14 residues. Losses at the gene ends were 7 bases for V and 2 bases for J; bases not matched to a gene: 7. Germline values: CDR1 MDHEN, CDR2 SYDVKM. As DNA, the CDR3 is TGTGCCAGCACCAGGGGGCGCAGTGCCTACGAGCAGTACTTC. Encoded protein: CASTRGRSAYEQYF.

The CDR3, as DNA: TGTGCCAGTGACTCGCCCTCTGGAAACACCATATATTTT. Translation gives CASDSPSGNTIYF. The chain uses TRBV28 and TRBJ1-3; D gene uncertain. Germline CDR1 reads MDHEN; CDR2 reads SYDVKM. V was pared by 9 bases and J by 0 bases, with 9 bases between. This CDR3 is 13 amino acids long.

The chain combines TRBV20-1 with TRBJ2-7; a possible D gene is TRBD1 (6 bases). This CDR3 spans 13 amino acids. V lost 3 bases and J lost 3, with 12 bases in between. Germline V gene sequence: CDR1 DFQATT, CDR2 SNEGSKA (reference sequence). The CDR3 spells CSASRDNDYEQYF. The CDR3 DNA reads TGCAGTGCTAGTAGGGACAACGACTACGAGCAGTACTTC.

This chain joins TRBV12-3 or TRBV12-4 and TRBJ2-2, with D unresolved. The CDR3 covers 13 residues. The germline V and J ends were trimmed by 7 bases and 2 bases, with 8 bases remaining between them. The CDR3 sequence: CASNRLNTGELFF. As DNA, the CDR3 is TGTGCCAGCAATCGACTTAACACCGGGGAGCTGTTTTTT.

This clone came up once. V usage is TRBV21-1 and J usage is TRBJ2-5; no DNA check was done on the table's D call, TRBD2. TRBV21-1 is listed as a pseudogene. This CDR3 comprises 15 residues. The CDR3 loop is CASNSAGLAVETQYF. In DNA, the CDR3 is TGTGCCAGCAATTCGGCAGGACTAGCGGTGGAGACCCAGTACTTC.

This chain links TRBV5-1 with TRBJ1-3; D is uncertain. The CDR3 has 17 amino acids. The germline gives CDR1 SGHRS, CDR2 YFSETQ. Trimming shortened V by 2 bases and J by 4 bases, and 19 bases separated the two germline ends. For the CDR3, the DNA is TGCGCCAGCAGCTTAGGTGAACGAGGATACGGAGGAAACACCATATATTTT. This gives the protein CASSLGERGYGGNTIYF.